A single sample is the source of the 2 T cell receptor beta chains below, sequenced in a study of shared clonotypes between healthy human individuals. Sequenced by immunoSEQ multiplex PCR; TCRdb stores in-frame clones only, minus some. The sample holds 1,400,000 or so clones, 98% to 99% seen once. Sequencing was done on a sample of naive CD4+ T cells sorted from blood. Noted subset: CD45RA+ positively selected. The receptors derive from a man younger than 40 in good health.

This chain uses TRBV18 with TRBJ2-7, with D unresolved. This CDR3 has 14 residues. V shed 0 bases and J shed 2 bases, with 8 bases lying between them. Germline CDR1 KGHSH, CDR2 LQKENI. CDR3 loop: CASSPPSSTYEQYF. The CDR3 DNA sequence: TGTGCCAGCTCACCACCGTCCAGTACCTACGAGCAGTACTTC.

The CDR3 bases are TGTGCCAGCAGCCAAGACTCAGGGTTTGGCTACACCTTC. Translation: CASSQDSGFGYTF. This chain connects TRBV14 to TRBJ1-2, with D tentatively TRBD1 (5 bases). The CDR3 runs 13 residues. V was clipped by 0 bases and J by 7 bases, with 9 bases between them. Germline CDR1 SGHDN, CDR2 FVKESK.